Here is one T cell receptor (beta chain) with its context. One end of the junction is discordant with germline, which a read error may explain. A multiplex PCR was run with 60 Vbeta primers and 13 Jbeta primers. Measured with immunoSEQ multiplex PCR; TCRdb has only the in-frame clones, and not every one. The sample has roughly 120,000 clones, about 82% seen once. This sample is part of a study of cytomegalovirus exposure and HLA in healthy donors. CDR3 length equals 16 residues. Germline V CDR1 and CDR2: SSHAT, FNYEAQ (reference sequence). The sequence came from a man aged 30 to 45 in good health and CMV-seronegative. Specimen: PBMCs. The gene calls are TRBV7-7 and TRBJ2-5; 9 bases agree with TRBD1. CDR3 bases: TGTGCTAGCAGCTTTGTGGACAGGGGTTATCAAGAGACCCAGTACTTC. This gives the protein CASSFVDRGYQETQYF.